One and the same sample provided the 3 T cell receptor beta chains below, sequenced in a study of T cell responses to AZD1222 COVID-19 vaccine. This table comes from immunoSEQ multiplex PCR, and its TCRdb copy is limited to in-frame clones, with some not included. Among over 100,000 clones, 86% were seen once, and the ten largest hold less than 15%. This specimen was peripheral blood, taken on day 0 of AZD1222 vaccination. The receptor source for this set is an adult in good health.

The chain is built from TRBV3-1 (or the pseudogene TRBV3-2) and TRBJ1-2; TRBD1 agrees at 7 bases. The CDR3 has 15 residues. The germline V gene has CDR1 LGHDT and CDR2 YNNKEL (reference sequence). The V segment lost 0 bases and the J segment 8 bases; nucleotides outside the gene matches: 9. The CDR3 protein is CASSQDKAGGGGYTF. In DNA form, the CDR3 reads TGTGCCAGCAGCCAAGATAAGGCAGGGGGTGGCGGCTACACCTTC.

The chain couples TRBV14 to TRBJ2-7, with D possibly TRBD1 on 7 matching bases. V gave up 1 base and J gave up 5 bases, with 12 bases separating them. The CDR3 consists of 14 residues. Germline-derived CDR1 and CDR2 are SGHDN and FVKESK. The CDR3 DNA is TGTGCCAGCAGCCAAGGACAGGGAGGCGACGAGCAGTACTTC. Translation: CASSQGQGGDEQYF.

V is TRBV7-9 and J is TRBJ1-5; weak D call: TRBD1 (5 bases). The CDR3 has 14 amino acids. V shed 8 bases and J shed 0 bases, with 11 bases lying between them. Germline values: CDR1 SEHNR, CDR2 FQNEAQ (reference sequence). CDR3 protein: CASGTGDSNQPQHF. The CDR3 DNA reads TGTGCCAGCGGTACAGGTGATAGCAATCAGCCCCAGCATTTT.